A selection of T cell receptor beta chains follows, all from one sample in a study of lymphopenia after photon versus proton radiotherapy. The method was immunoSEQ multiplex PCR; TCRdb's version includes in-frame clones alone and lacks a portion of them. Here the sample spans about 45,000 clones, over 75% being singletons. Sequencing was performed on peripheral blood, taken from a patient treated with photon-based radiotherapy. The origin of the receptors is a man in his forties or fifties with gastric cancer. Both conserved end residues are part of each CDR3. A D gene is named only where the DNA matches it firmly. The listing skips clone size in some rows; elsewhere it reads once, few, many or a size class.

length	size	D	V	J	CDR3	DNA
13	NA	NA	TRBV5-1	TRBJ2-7	CASSTPLTYEQYF	TGCGCCAGCAGCACCCCTCTAACCTACGAGCAGTACTTC
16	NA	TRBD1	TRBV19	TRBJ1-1	CASSIADDRAYTEAFF	TGTGCCAGTAGTATAGCCGACGACAGGGCCTACACTGAAGCTTTCTTT
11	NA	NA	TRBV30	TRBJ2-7	CAWVGRREQYF	TGTGCCTGGGTGGGACGGCGCGAGCAGTACTTC
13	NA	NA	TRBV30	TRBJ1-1	CAWSVFRNTEAFF	TGTGCCTGGAGTGTTTTCCGGAACACTGAAGCTTTCTTT
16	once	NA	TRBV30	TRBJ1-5	CAWSAPIGRFNQPQHF	TGTGCCTGGAGTGCCCCCATTGGACGGTTCAATCAGCCCCAGCATTTT
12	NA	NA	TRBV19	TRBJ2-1	CASSIWLEEQFF	TGTGCCAGTAGTATTTGGCTAGAGGAGCAGTTCTTC
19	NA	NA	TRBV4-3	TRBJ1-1	CASSQGRGGALGGSTEAFF	TGCGCCAGCAGCCAAGGTCGGGGGGGGGCGCTCGGAGGGAGCACTGAAGCTTTCTTT
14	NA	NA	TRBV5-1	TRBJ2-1	CASSWLRVGNEQFF	TGCGCCAGCAGCTGGCTCAGGGTGGGGAATGAGCAGTTCTTC
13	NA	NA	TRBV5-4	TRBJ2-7	CASKELGADKQYF	TGTGCCAGCAAGGAGTTGGGGGCAGATAAGCAGTACTTC
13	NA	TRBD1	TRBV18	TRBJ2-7	CASSPGTGYEQYF	TGTGCCAGCTCACCCGGGACAGGGTACGAGCAGTACTTC
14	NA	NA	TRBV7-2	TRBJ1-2	CASSALRDNYGYTF	TGTGCCAGCAGCGCCCTTAGGGATAACTATGGCTACACCTTC